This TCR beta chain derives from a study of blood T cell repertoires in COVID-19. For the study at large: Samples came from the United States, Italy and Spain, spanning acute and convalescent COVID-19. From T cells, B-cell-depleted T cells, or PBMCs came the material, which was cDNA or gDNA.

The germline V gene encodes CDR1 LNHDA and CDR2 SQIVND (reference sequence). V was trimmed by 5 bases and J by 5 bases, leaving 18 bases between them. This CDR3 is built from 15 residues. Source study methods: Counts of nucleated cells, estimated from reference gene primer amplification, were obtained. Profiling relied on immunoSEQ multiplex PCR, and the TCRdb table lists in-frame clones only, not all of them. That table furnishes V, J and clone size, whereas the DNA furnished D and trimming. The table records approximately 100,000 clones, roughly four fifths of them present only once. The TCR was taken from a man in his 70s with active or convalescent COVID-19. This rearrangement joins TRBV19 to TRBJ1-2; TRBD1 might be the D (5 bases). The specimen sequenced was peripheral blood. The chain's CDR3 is CASSRGWQGGYGYTF. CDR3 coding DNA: TGTGCCAGTAGTCGCGGATGGCAGGGAGGATATGGCTACACCTTC.